Listed below are T cell receptor beta chains from one sample, sequenced in a study of preoperative IRX-2 immunotherapy in early breast cancer. This table comes from immunoSEQ multiplex PCR, and its TCRdb copy is limited to in-frame clones, with some not included. The profile covers 30,000 or so clones, with over 65% appearing a single time and about 3.3% taken by the ten largest. This material was collected from a patient treated with IRX-2 immunotherapy. The source is a human donor with breast cancer. The CDR3 runs from the conserved cysteine through the conserved F or W. The D gene is left open where the match is weak. Clone size appears in some rows only: once, few, many, or a class for an expanded clone.

V: TRBV7-1; size: .; J: TRBJ2-7; D: .; DNA: TGTGCCAGCAGCCCCCGGGTTGACGCGCGACGGTGGACCCGCCGGTACGAGCAGTACTTC; CDR3: CASSPRVDARRWTRRYEQYF
V: TRBV19; size: few; J: TRBJ1-1; D: .; DNA: TGTGCCAGTAAGCAGGGGAGCACTGAAGCTTTCTTT; CDR3: CASKQGSTEAFF
V: TRBV30; size: .; J: TRBJ2-1; D: .; DNA: TGTGCCTGGAGTGGGCAGGGAGGCGAGCAGTTCTTC; CDR3: CAWSGQGGEQFF
V: TRBV7-1; size: .; J: TRBJ2-5; D: .; DNA: TGTGCCAGCAGCCACCCCCCCGGAAGGATGGAAGGAGAGACCCAGTACTTC; CDR3: CASSHPPGRMEGETQYF
V: TRBV1; size: .; J: TRBJ2-3; D: .; DNA: TGCGCCAGCAGCAAAGGCGTTCCCGGAGATACGCAGTATTTT; CDR3: CASSKGVPGDTQYF
V: TRBV11-3; size: .; J: TRBJ1-6; D: .; DNA: TGTGCCAGCAGCCTATACAGTTTTAATTCACCCCTCCACTTT; CDR3: CASSLYSFNSPLHF
V: TRBV12-5; size: .; J: TRBJ1-3; D: .; DNA: TGTGCCAGGCCCGCGACGGGCCCTGGAAACACCATATATTTT; CDR3: CARPATGPGNTIYF
V: TRBV28; size: .; J: TRBJ1-3; D: .; DNA: TGTGCCAGCAGTTTGGGGAGTAGCTCTAGAAACACCATATATTTT; CDR3: CASSLGSSSRNTIYF
V: TRBV6-8; size: .; J: TRBJ2-2; D: TRBD2; DNA: TGTGCCAGCACTTTTAGCGGGAGAACCGGGGAGCTGTTTTTT; CDR3: CASTFSGRTGELFF
V: TRBV5-1; size: .; J: TRBJ2-3; D: TRBD1; DNA: TGCGCCAGCAGCGACAGGGGCCAAGGGGATACGCAGTATTTT; CDR3: CASSDRGQGDTQYF
V: TRBV5-1; size: .; J: TRBJ2-2; D: TRBD1; DNA: TGCGCCAGCAGCTCGACAGGGGGCAGGAACACCGGGGAGCTGTTTTTT; CDR3: CASSSTGGRNTGELFF
V: TRBV5-1; size: .; J: TRBJ1-3; D: TRBD1; DNA: TGCGCCAGCAGCTTGGCCGACAGGGAAGCTGGAAACACCATATATTTT; CDR3: CASSLADREAGNTIYF
V: TRBV11-3; size: .; J: TRBJ2-2; D: TRBD2; DNA: TGTGCCAGCAGCTTAGAGGGACTAGCTAACACCGGGGAGCTGTTTTTT; CDR3: CASSLEGLANTGELFF
V: TRBV11-3; size: few; J: TRBJ2-2; D: .; DNA: TGTGCCAGCAGCTATTCGAAGGTTGCGAACACCGGGGAGCTGTTTTTT; CDR3: CASSYSKVANTGELFF
V: TRBV28; size: .; J: TRBJ1-5; D: TRBD1; DNA: TGTGCCAGCAGTATCCCGGGACAGCCTAATCAGCCCCAGCATTTT; CDR3: CASSIPGQPNQPQHF
V: TRBV11-3; size: .; J: TRBJ2-1; D: .; DNA: TGTGCCAGCAGGTCCCTCGCGCAGGGGGGGAATGAGCAGTTCTTC; CDR3: CASRSLAQGGNEQFF
V: TRBV1; size: few; J: TRBJ2-7; D: .; DNA: TGCGCCAGCAGCCAAGATCGCGGCGGGTACTCCTACGAGCAGTACTTC; CDR3: CASSQDRGGYSYEQYF
V: TRBV11-3; size: .; J: TRBJ1-5; D: .; DNA: TGTGCCAGCAGCTTAGTTGGGGGCTCATCGTCAGAGCCCCAGCATTTT; CDR3: CASSLVGGSSSEPQHF
V: TRBV15; size: .; J: TRBJ1-2; D: .; DNA: TGTGCCACCAGCAGAGATCGTGGTGCCTATGGCTACACCTTC; CDR3: CATSRDRGAYGYTF
V: TRBV22-1; size: .; J: TRBJ1-5; D: .; DNA: TGTGCCAGCAGTGTCGGACAGGGCCTCAATCAGCCCCAGCATTTT; CDR3: CASSVGQGLNQPQHF
V: TRBV15; size: .; J: TRBJ2-3; D: .; DNA: TGTGCCACCAGATACGACAGTTGGGATCCGCCAGATACGCAGTATTTT; CDR3: CATRYDSWDPPDTQYF
V: TRBV6-8; size: .; J: TRBJ2-3; D: TRBD2; DNA: TGTGCCAGCAGTGGATTTAGCGGGGGGGGCACAGATACGCAGTATTTT; CDR3: CASSGFSGGGTDTQYF
V: TRBV5-1; size: .; J: TRBJ2-5; D: .; DNA: TGCGCCAGCAGCTTGGCCAAAACAGGGTTCGTAGAGACCCAGTACTTC; CDR3: CASSLAKTGFVETQYF
V: TRBV29-1; size: once; J: TRBJ2-5; D: .; DNA: TGCAGCGTCATTACGACAGAGAAGGAGACCCAGTACTTC; CDR3: CSVITTEKETQYF
V: TRBV7-6; size: few; J: TRBJ1-1; D: .; DNA: TGTGCCAGCAGCCAAGGAAACAGGGCGGCTGAAGCTTTCTTT; CDR3: CASSQGNRAAEAFF
V: TRBV18; size: once; J: TRBJ2-6; D: TRBD1; DNA: TGTGCCAGCTCACCCACGACAGGGGGACCCTCTGGGGCCAACGTCCTGACTTTC; CDR3: CASSPTTGGPSGANVLTF
V: TRBV2; size: .; J: TRBJ2-1; D: .; DNA: TGTGCCAGCAGGAGGAGGCAGGTCTCCTACAATGAGCAGTTCTTC; CDR3: CASRRRQVSYNEQFF
V: TRBV19; size: .; J: TRBJ2-3; D: TRBD2; DNA: TGTGCCAGTAGTCCTATAGCGGGGACTAGCACAGATACGCAGTATTTT; CDR3: CASSPIAGTSTDTQYF
V: TRBV10-3; size: .; J: TRBJ1-2; D: .; DNA: TGTGCCATCAGTGAGTCGACGAGGGGTGATGGCTACACCTTC; CDR3: CAISESTRGDGYTF
V: TRBV6-8; size: few; J: TRBJ2-7; D: TRBD1; DNA: TGTGCCAGCAGTTACCGGACAGGGGATCGGTACGAGCAGTACTTC; CDR3: CASSYRTGDRYEQYF
V: TRBV6-8; size: .; J: TRBJ1-2; D: TRBD1; DNA: TGTGCCATCAGCCATGACAGGGGGCGCGACTATGGCTACACCTTC; CDR3: CAISHDRGRDYGYTF
V: TRBV7-1; size: .; J: TRBJ2-3; D: TRBD2; DNA: TGTGCCAGCAGCTCCCCGACTAGCGGGAGAAGCACAGATACGCAGTATTTT; CDR3: CASSSPTSGRSTDTQYF
V: TRBV11-3; size: few; J: TRBJ1-5; D: .; DNA: TGTGCCAGCAGCTCGGATGGGGAGTATCAGCCCCAGCATTTT; CDR3: CASSSDGEYQPQHF
V: TRBV6-8; size: .; J: TRBJ2-1; D: TRBD2; DNA: TGTGCCAGCAGTTACTACCCTAGCGGGGGCTTACTCTCCTACAATGAGCAGTTCTTC; CDR3: CASSYYPSGGLLSYNEQFF
V: TRBV6-8; size: .; J: TRBJ1-5; D: TRBD1; DNA: TGTGCCACCCGGTGGGACAGGGGGGATCAGCCCCAGCATTTT; CDR3: CATRWDRGDQPQHF
V: TRBV19; size: few; J: TRBJ1-5; D: TRBD1; DNA: TGTGCCAGTAGTCCAGGGACAGGGACCGATCAGCCCCAGCATTTT; CDR3: CASSPGTGTDQPQHF
V: TRBV14; size: once; J: TRBJ2-1; D: TRBD2; DNA: TGTGCCAGCAGCCTTGCCGGGACTAGCGGGAGGAATGAGCAGTTCTTC; CDR3: CASSLAGTSGRNEQFF
V: TRBV6-8; size: .; J: TRBJ2-3; D: .; DNA: TGTGCCAGCAGTTACTCGATGGTTCTGGGACTTCGCACAGATACGCAGTATTTT; CDR3: CASSYSMVLGLRTDTQYF
V: TRBV6-8; size: .; J: TRBJ2-3; D: .; DNA: TGTGCCAGCAATTGGCGGCGCCCCACAGATACGCAGTATTTT; CDR3: CASNWRRPTDTQYF
V: TRBV10-2; size: once; J: TRBJ2-7; D: .; DNA: TGCGCCAGCAGTGAGTTGGGAGGGACAGTTGCCTACGAGCAGTACTTC; CDR3: CASSELGGTVAYEQYF
V: TRBV7-2; size: .; J: TRBJ2-2; D: TRBD1; DNA: TGTGCCAGCAGAACCCCCGGGACAGGGCGGGCCGGGGAGCTGTTTTTT; CDR3: CASRTPGTGRAGELFF
V: TRBV6-8; size: .; J: TRBJ2-3; D: .; DNA: TGTGCCAGCAGCCTAAGAAGTGGGTACACAGATACGCAGTATTTT; CDR3: CASSLRSGYTDTQYF
V: TRBV6-8; size: .; J: TRBJ2-3; D: .; DNA: TGTGCCAGCAGAAGGGGGAGAAGTGCCCCCACAGATACGCAGTATTTT; CDR3: CASRRGRSAPTDTQYF
V: TRBV6-8; size: .; J: TRBJ2-7; D: TRBD1; DNA: TGTGCCATCAGTACAGGGGGCAACGAGCAGTACTTC; CDR3: CAISTGGNEQYF
V: TRBV19; size: .; J: TRBJ1-5; D: TRBD1; DNA: TGTGCCAGTAGTCGACAGGGGCGCGGTAGTGTTCGGCCCCAGCATTTT; CDR3: CASSRQGRGSVRPQHF
V: TRBV19; size: few; J: TRBJ1-5; D: .; DNA: TGTGCCAGTAGTATAGAAAAGGCAGGGGTAAATCAGCCCCAGCATTTT; CDR3: CASSIEKAGVNQPQHF
V: TRBV12-5; size: .; J: TRBJ1-2; D: TRBD1; DNA: TGTGCTAGTGGTAAAGGACAGGGTGGGTATGGCTACACCTTC; CDR3: CASGKGQGGYGYTF
V: TRBV29-1; size: .; J: TRBJ2-3; D: TRBD1; DNA: TGCAGCGGCGGGACAGGGTCAGATACGCAGTATTTT; CDR3: CSGGTGSDTQYF
V: TRBV5-1; size: .; J: TRBJ2-1; D: .; DNA: TGCGCCAGCAGCTTGGAGGGACAACACTCCTACAATGAGCAGTTCTTC; CDR3: CASSLEGQHSYNEQFF
V: TRBV6-1; size: once; J: TRBJ1-2; D: .; DNA: TGTGCCAGCAGTGAAGGGGCCAGGTACTATGGCTACACCTTC; CDR3: CASSEGARYYGYTF
V: TRBV5-1; size: .; J: TRBJ2-7; D: .; DNA: TGCGCCAGCAGCTCCCCCGGGATCTCCTACGAGCAGTACTTC; CDR3: CASSSPGISYEQYF
V: TRBV19; size: .; J: TRBJ1-5; D: TRBD1; DNA: TGTGCCAGTAGAAGGGGGACAGGGGGAATTAATAGCAATCAGCCCCAGCATTTT; CDR3: CASRRGTGGINSNQPQHF
V: TRBV6-8; size: .; J: TRBJ2-7; D: .; DNA: TGTGCCATCAGCTCCCGTCGGGCCGACTCCTACGAGCAGTACTTC; CDR3: CAISSRRADSYEQYF
V: TRBV5-1; size: .; J: TRBJ2-1; D: TRBD2; DNA: TGCGCCAGCAGCGCCAGCTTTCCCTCCGGGAGGGTTCTCAATGAGCAGTTCTTC; CDR3: CASSASFPSGRVLNEQFF
V: TRBV6-8; size: .; J: TRBJ2-7; D: TRBD2; DNA: TGTGCCAGCGGAACTAGCGGGAGTACGGGCGAGCAGTACTTC; CDR3: CASGTSGSTGEQYF
V: TRBV18; size: .; J: TRBJ1-5; D: .; DNA: TGTGCCAGCTCGCCGACACCTGGGCCTGATCAGCCCCAGCATTTT; CDR3: CASSPTPGPDQPQHF
V: TRBV5-1; size: once; J: TRBJ1-2; D: .; DNA: TGCGCCAGCAGCCAAGAATCCGGGATTCGCTATGGCTACACCTTC; CDR3: CASSQESGIRYGYTF
V: TRBV6-8; size: .; J: TRBJ1-6; D: TRBD1; DNA: TGTGCCATCAGTAGGACAGGGGATTCGGTAGATTCACCCCTCCACTTT; CDR3: CAISRTGDSVDSPLHF
V: TRBV6-8; size: once; J: TRBJ1-2; D: .; DNA: TGTGCCAGCAGTTACTCGAAAGGCGGGGATGGTAAAGGCTACACCTTC; CDR3: CASSYSKGGDGKGYTF